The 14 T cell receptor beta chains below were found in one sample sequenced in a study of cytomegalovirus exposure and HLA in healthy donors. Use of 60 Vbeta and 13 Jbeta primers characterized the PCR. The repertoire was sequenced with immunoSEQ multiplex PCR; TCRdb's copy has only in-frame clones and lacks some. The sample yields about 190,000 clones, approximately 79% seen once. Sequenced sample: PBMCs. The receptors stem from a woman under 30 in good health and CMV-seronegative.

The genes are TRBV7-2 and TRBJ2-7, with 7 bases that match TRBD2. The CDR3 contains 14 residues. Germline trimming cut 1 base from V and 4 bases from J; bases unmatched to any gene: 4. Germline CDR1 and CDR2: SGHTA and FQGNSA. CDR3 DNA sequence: TGTGCCAGCAGCTTAGGCCCCGGGGGGTACGAGCAGTACTTC. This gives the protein CASSLGPGGYEQYF.

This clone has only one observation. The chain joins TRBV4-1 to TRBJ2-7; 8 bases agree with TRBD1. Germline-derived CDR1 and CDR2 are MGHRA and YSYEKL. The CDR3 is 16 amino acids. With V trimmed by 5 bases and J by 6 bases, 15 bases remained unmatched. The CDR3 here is CASSSPMLAGGSEQYF. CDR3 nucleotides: TGCGCCAGCAGCTCTCCCATGCTGGCAGGGGGCTCCGAGCAGTACTTC.

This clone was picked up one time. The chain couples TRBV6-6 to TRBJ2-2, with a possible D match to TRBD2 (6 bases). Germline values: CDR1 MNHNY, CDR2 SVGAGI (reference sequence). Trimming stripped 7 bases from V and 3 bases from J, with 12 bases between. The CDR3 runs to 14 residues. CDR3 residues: CASIGGAYTGELFF. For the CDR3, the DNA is TGTGCCAGCATCGGAGGGGCGTACACCGGGGAGCTGTTTTTT.

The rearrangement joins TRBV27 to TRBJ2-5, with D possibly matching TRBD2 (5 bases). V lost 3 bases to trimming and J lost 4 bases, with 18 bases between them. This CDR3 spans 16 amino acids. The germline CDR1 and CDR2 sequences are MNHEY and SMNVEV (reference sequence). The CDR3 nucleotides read TGTGCCAGCAGTTTTGGAAGGTCTAGCCTGTTAGAGACCCAGTACTTC. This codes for CASSFGRSSLLETQYF.

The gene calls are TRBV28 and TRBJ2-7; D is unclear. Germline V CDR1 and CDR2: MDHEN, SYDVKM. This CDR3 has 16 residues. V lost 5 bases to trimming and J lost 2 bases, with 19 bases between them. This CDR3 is CASSPFRNLGAYEQYF. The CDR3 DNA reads TGTGCCAGCAGTCCTTTTCGGAATCTAGGAGCCTACGAGCAGTACTTC.

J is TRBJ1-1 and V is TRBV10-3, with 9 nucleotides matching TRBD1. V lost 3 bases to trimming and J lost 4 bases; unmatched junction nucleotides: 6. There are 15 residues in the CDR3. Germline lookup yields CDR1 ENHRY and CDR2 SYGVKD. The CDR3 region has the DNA TGTGCCATCAGTGAACATGGGACAGGGCCCACTGAAGCTTTCTTT. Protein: CAISEHGTGPTEAFF.

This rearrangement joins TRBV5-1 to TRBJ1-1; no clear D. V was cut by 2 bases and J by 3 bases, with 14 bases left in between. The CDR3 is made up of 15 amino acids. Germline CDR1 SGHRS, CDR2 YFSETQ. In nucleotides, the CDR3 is TGCGCCAGCAGCTTTAACGGTCAATTCCACACTGAAGCTTTCTTT. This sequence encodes CASSFNGQFHTEAFF.

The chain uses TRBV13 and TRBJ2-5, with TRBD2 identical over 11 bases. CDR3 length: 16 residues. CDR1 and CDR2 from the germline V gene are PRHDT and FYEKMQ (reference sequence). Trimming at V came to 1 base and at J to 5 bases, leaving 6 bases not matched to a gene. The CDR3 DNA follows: TGTGCCAGCAGCTTAGAGACTAGCGGGACCCTGGAGACCCAGTACTTC. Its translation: CASSLETSGTLETQYF.

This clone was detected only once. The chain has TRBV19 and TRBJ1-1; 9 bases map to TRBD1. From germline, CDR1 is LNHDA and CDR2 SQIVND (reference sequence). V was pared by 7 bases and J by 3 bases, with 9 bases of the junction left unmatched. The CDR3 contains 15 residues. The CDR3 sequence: CASIAGQGDYTEAFF. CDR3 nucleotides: TGTGCCAGTATCGCGGGACAGGGTGACTACACTGAAGCTTTCTTT.

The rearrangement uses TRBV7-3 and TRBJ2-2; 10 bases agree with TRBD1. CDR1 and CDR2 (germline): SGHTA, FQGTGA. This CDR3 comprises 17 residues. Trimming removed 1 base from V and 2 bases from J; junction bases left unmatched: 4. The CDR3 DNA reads TGTGCCAGCAGCTTAAGTAGACAGGGGGCCAACACCGGGGAGCTGTTTTTT. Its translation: CASSLSRQGANTGELFF.

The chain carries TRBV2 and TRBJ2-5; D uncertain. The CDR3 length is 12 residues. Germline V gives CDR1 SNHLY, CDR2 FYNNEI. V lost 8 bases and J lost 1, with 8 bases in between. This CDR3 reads CASRNSQETQYF. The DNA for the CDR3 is TGTGCCAGCCGAAACTCCCAAGAGACCCAGTACTTC.

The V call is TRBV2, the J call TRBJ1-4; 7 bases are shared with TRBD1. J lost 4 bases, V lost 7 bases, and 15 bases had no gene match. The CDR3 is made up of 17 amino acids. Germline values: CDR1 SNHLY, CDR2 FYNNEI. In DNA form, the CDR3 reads TGTGCCAGCAATGCGGGGGGAATGACAGGGAATAATGAAAAACTGTTTTTT. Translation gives CASNAGGMTGNNEKLFF.

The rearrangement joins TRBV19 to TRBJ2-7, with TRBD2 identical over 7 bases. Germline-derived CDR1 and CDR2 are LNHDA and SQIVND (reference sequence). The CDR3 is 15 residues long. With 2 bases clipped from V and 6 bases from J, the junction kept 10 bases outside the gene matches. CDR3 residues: CASSIQGGRVCEQYF. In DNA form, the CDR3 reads TGTGCCAGTAGTATACAGGGAGGGAGGGTCTGCGAGCAGTACTTC. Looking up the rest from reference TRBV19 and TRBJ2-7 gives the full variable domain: DGGITQSPKYLFRKEGQNVTLSCEQNLNHDAMYWYRQDPGQGLRLIYYSQIVNDFQKGDIAEGYSVSREKKESFPLTVTSAQKNPTAFYLCASSIQGGRVCEQYFGPGTRLTVT.

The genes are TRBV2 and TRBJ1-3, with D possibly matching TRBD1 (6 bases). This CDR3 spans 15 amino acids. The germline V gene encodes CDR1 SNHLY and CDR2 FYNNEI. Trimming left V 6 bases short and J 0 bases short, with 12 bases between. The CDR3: CASRYQGLSGNTIYF. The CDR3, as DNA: TGTGCCAGCAGATACCAGGGGCTCTCTGGAAACACCATATATTTT.